The next 28 T cell receptor beta chains were all read from a single sample in a study of blood T cell repertoires in COVID-19. Method: immunoSEQ multiplex PCR; TCRdb's copy keeps in-frame clones and lacks some. The top ten clones hold about 15% of a sample with roughly 140,000 clones, 85% to 90% of them seen once. The sequenced material came from peripheral blood. These receptors were collected from a woman between 40 and 55 years old with acute or convalescent COVID-19.

The rearrangement links TRBV11-2 to TRBJ2-7; D may be TRBD2 (5 bases). The CDR3 totals 13 residues. Germline CDR1 SGHAT, CDR2 FQNNGV. V dropped 5 bases and J dropped 3 bases, with 11 bases sitting between them. The CDR3 loop reads CASSIEGDYEQYF. The CDR3 DNA is TGTGCCAGCAGCATCGAGGGTGACTACGAGCAGTACTTC.

The V and J genes are TRBV3-1 (or the pseudogene TRBV3-2) and TRBJ1-1, with 8 bases that match TRBD1. Germline CDR1 reads LGHDT; CDR2 reads YNNKEL (reference sequence). The CDR3 has 15 residues. With 3 bases clipped from V and 1 base from J, the junction kept 4 bases outside the gene matches. The CDR3 sequence is CASSQGGQGNTEAFF. As DNA, the CDR3 is TGTGCCAGCAGCCAGGGTGGACAGGGGAACACTGAAGCTTTCTTT.

The V and J genes are TRBV9 and TRBJ2-3; D call uncertain. The germline V and J ends were trimmed by 0 bases and 0 bases, with 8 bases remaining between them. Per germline, CDR1 SGDLS and CDR2 YYNGEE. The CDR3 runs 15 residues. The CDR3 coding sequence is TGTGCCAGCAGCGTAGTTCCCGCGAGCACAGATACGCAGTATTTT. Residues: CASSVVPASTDTQYF.

J is TRBJ2-3 and V is TRBV7-9, with TRBD1 as a possible D gene (5 bases). This CDR3 spans 13 amino acids. Germline V lookup: CDR1 SEHNR, CDR2 FQNEAQ (reference sequence). The germline V and J ends were trimmed by 5 bases and 5 bases, with 11 bases remaining between them. For the CDR3, the DNA is TGTGCCAGCAGCCCGCAGGGTGGAGATACGCAGTATTTT. It codes for CASSPQGGDTQYF.

The V gene is TRBV10-2, the J gene TRBJ1-2; D possibly corresponds to TRBD1 (6 bases). V gave up 2 bases and J gave up 8 bases, with 12 bases separating them. Germline V gene data show CDR1 as WSHSY and CDR2 as SAAADI. The CDR3 extends over 13 amino acids. DNA of the CDR3: TGCGCCAGCAGTGAGGCAGGGGTTAAAGGCTACACCTTC. Translated, it gives CASSEAGVKGYTF.

The chain employs TRBV7-8 and TRBJ2-6; D call uncertain. Germline CDR1 and CDR2: SGHVS and FQNEAQ. The CDR3 covers 16 residues. V was cut by 6 bases and J by 0 bases, with 12 bases left in between. CDR3 sequence: CASRQTVNSGANVLTF. CDR3 in DNA: TGTGCCAGCAGGCAAACAGTCAACTCTGGGGCCAACGTCCTGACTTTC.

The rearrangement joins TRBV27 to TRBJ2-7, with D perhaps TRBD1 (6 bases). CDR1 and CDR2 from the germline V gene are MNHEY and SMNVEV (reference sequence). V gave up 7 bases and J gave up 2 bases, with 9 bases separating them. The CDR3 covers 12 residues. The CDR3 region has the DNA TGTGCCAGCAAGGACAGCACCTACGAGCAGTACTTC. Protein sequence: CASKDSTYEQYF.

This chain links TRBV12-3 or TRBV12-4 with TRBJ1-2, with 7 bases aligning to TRBD1. This CDR3 comprises 13 residues. V was clipped by 5 bases and J by 8 bases; unmatched bases: 8. The CDR3 reads CASSPDRAYGYTF. The DNA for the CDR3 is TGTGCCAGCAGTCCCGACAGGGCCTACGGCTACACCTTC.

This sequence joins TRBV9 and TRBJ2-7, with TRBD2 matching over 12 bases. V lost 3 bases and J lost 1; bases outside the gene matches: 2. CDR3 length: 15 amino acids. The V gene's germline CDR1 is SGDLS and CDR2 YYNGEE. CDR3 sequence: CASSEGTSGSYEQYF. CDR3 DNA sequence: TGTGCCAGCAGCGAAGGGACTAGCGGGTCCTACGAGCAGTACTTC.

The chain combines TRBV27 with TRBJ2-7; 12 positions agree with TRBD2. Germline CDR1 MNHEY, CDR2 SMNVEV (reference sequence). The junction had 13 bases not matched to a gene; V was cut back by 2 bases and J by 5 bases. This CDR3 is 18 amino acids long. This CDR3 reads CASSLNGLAGPNRNEQYF. The CDR3 DNA sequence: TGTGCCAGCAGTTTAAACGGACTAGCGGGGCCTAATCGTAACGAGCAGTACTTC.

This chain's CDR3 is CASSTGQGFYEQYF. The DNA of the CDR3 is TGTGCCAGCAGTACGGGACAGGGGTTCTACGAGCAGTACTTC. The chain employs TRBV9 and TRBJ2-7; 10 bases match TRBD1. Per germline, CDR1 SGDLS and CDR2 YYNGEE. The CDR3 runs 14 residues. The V gene end was trimmed by 5 bases and the J gene end by 3 bases; junction bases not matched to a gene: 5.

V usage is TRBV6-6 and J usage is TRBJ2-2, with TRBD2 matching over 8 bases. The germline gives CDR1 MNHNY, CDR2 SVGAGI (reference sequence). The J segment lost 7 bases and the V segment lost 5 bases, leaving 15 bases of the junction unmatched. CDR3 size: 17 residues. The CDR3 coding sequence is TGTGCCAGCAGTCCACTTATTCGGGGGGGCAGGTTCGGGGAGCTGTTTTTT. Its translation: CASSPLIRGGRFGELFF.

The rearrangement links TRBV3-1 (or the pseudogene TRBV3-2) to TRBJ2-5; TRBD2 aligns across 7 bases. V dropped 8 bases and J dropped 3; count of bases not matched to a gene: 15. The CDR3 loop spans 16 amino acids. The germline gives CDR1 LGHDT, CDR2 YNNKEL (reference sequence). CDR3 sequence (DNA): TGTGCCAGCTCCCTGCGAGCTAGCGGAGAAAAAGAGACCCAGTACTTC. This translates into CASSLRASGEKETQYF.

This chain links TRBV20-1 with TRBJ1-5; D uncertain. Deletions cut 3 bases from V and 0 bases from J, with 12 bases between. Per the germline V gene, CDR1 is DFQATT and CDR2 is SNEGSKA (reference sequence). The CDR3 consists of 15 residues. In DNA form, the CDR3 reads TGCAGTGCTAGTCTCGGGGAATATAGCAATCAGCCCCAGCATTTT. It specifies CSASLGEYSNQPQHF.

This clone showed up just a few times. The chain links TRBV10-1 to TRBJ2-2, with D unresolved. Trimming removed 2 bases at V and 6 bases at J, with 7 bases between. Germline V gives CDR1 WNHNN, CDR2 SYGVQD (reference sequence). This CDR3 is built from 13 residues. The CDR3 sequence: CASSEVEAGELFF. CDR3 in DNA: TGCGCCAGCAGTGAGGTAGAAGCCGGGGAGCTGTTTTTT.

This chain uses TRBV3-1 (or the pseudogene TRBV3-2) with TRBJ2-1; 7 positions agree with TRBD2. This CDR3 contains 17 residues. Germline CDR1 and CDR2: LGHDT and YNNKEL (reference sequence). Losses at the gene ends were 3 bases for V and 7 bases for J; bases not matched to a gene: 15. In DNA, the CDR3 is TGTGCCAGCAGCCACCTTACTAGCGCAGCATTGGGGAATGAGCAGTTCTTC. Translated, it gives CASSHLTSAALGNEQFF.

The CDR3 protein is CASGRLAGKERETQYF. In DNA, the CDR3 is TGTGCCAGCGGAAGACTAGCGGGAAAGGAGAGAGAGACCCAGTACTTC. This chain connects TRBV2 to TRBJ2-5, with 11 bases lining up with TRBD2. V was clipped by 8 bases and J by 4 bases; unmatched bases: 12. Looked up from germline, CDR1 is SNHLY and CDR2 is FYNNEI. The CDR3 sequence is 16 residues long. Full variable domain (missing parts from reference TRBV2 and TRBJ2-5): EPEVTQTPSHQVTQMGQEVILRCVPISNHLYFYWYRQILGQKVEFLVSFYNNEISEKSEIFDDQFSVERPDGSNFTLKIRSTKLEDSAMYFCASGRLAGKERETQYFGPGTRLLVL.

The chain carries TRBV29-1 and TRBJ1-2, with D perhaps matching TRBD1 (6 bases). The germline CDR1 and CDR2 sequences are SQVTM and ANQGSEA. The length of the CDR3 is 14 residues. V lost 6 bases to trimming and J lost 0 bases, with 14 bases between them. The CDR3 sequence is CSVQRGTTNYGYTF. In nucleotides, the CDR3 is TGCAGCGTCCAGAGAGGGACAACTAACTATGGCTACACCTTC.

The chain couples TRBV27 to TRBJ1-1; D may be TRBD1 (5 bases). This CDR3 region has 15 residues. Trimming shortened V by 2 bases and J by 1 base, and 11 bases separated the two germline ends. CDR1 is MNHEY, CDR2 SMNVEV, per germline (reference sequence). CDR3 bases: TGTGCCAGCAGTTTAGCTCGGCAGGGGAACACTGAAGCTTTCTTT. As protein: CASSLARQGNTEAFF.

The chain has TRBV7-8 and TRBJ2-2; no reliable D call. The CDR3 contains 12 residues. Germline V gene data show CDR1 as SGHVS and CDR2 as FQNEAQ. V was pared by 1 base and J by 7 bases, with 4 bases between. CDR3: CASSLVNGELFF. In DNA, the CDR3 is TGTGCCAGCAGCTTAGTTAACGGGGAGCTGTTTTTT.

Here the CDR3 reads CASSQVWGLSQFF. The CDR3 DNA follows: TGTGCCAGCAGCCAAGTTTGGGGCCTTTCGCAGTTCTTC. V usage is TRBV14 and J usage is TRBJ2-1, with D perhaps matching TRBD1 (5 bases). CDR1 and CDR2 from the germline V gene are SGHDN and FVKESK. Trimming removed 1 base at V and 12 bases at J, with 13 bases between. The CDR3 has 13 residues.

This clone appeared once. The V and J genes are TRBV19 and TRBJ1-4, with D tentatively TRBD1 (6 bases). The CDR3 sequence is 15 residues long. Per the germline V gene, CDR1 is LNHDA and CDR2 is SQIVND (reference sequence). V shed 3 bases and J shed 3 bases, with 11 bases lying between them. CDR3 in amino acids: CASSIHPGANEKLFF. The CDR3 nucleotides read TGTGCCAGTAGTATTCATCCAGGGGCTAATGAAAAACTGTTTTTT.

CDR3 DNA sequence: TGTGCCAGCAGAACCGGGAACCAATACTACAATGAGCAGTTCTTC. It translates to CASRTGNQYYNEQFF. V and J are TRBV2 and TRBJ2-1; possibly TRBD2 for D (5 bases). Deletions cut 6 bases from V and 3 bases from J, with 15 bases between. The CDR3 sequence is 15 residues long. Germline assignment: CDR1 SNHLY and CDR2 FYNNEI.

The chain employs TRBV9 and TRBJ2-5; tentative D call: TRBD2 (6 bases). The germline V gene has CDR1 SGDLS and CDR2 YYNGEE. Trimming left V 4 bases short and J 5 bases short, with 15 bases between. This CDR3 spans 14 amino acids. CDR3 region: CASSSRTREETQYF. CDR3 nucleotide sequence: TGTGCCAGCAGCTCCCGGACCCGGGAGGAGACCCAGTACTTC. The full variable domain, rest sourced from reference TRBV9 and TRBJ2-5, is DSGVTQTPKHLITATGQRVTLRCSPRSGDLSVYWYQQSLDQGLQFLIQYYNGEERAKGNILERFSAQQFPDLHSELNLSSLELGDSALYFCASSSRTREETQYFGPGTRLLVL.

The rearrangement links TRBV28 to TRBJ1-2; 7 bases map to TRBD1. V trimming: 6 bases; J trimming: 6 bases; junction bases outside the gene matches: 4. The CDR3 consists of 12 residues. Germline loops: CDR1 MDHEN, CDR2 SYDVKM. For the CDR3, the DNA is TGTGCCAGCAGAACCGGGACAGATGGCTACACCTTC. Its translation is CASRTGTDGYTF.

The chain uses TRBV5-4 and TRBJ2-3; 9 positions agree with TRBD2. CDR1 SGHNT and CDR2 YYREEE come from the germline V gene (reference sequence). Germline trimming cut 0 bases from V and 2 bases from J; bases unmatched to any gene: 10. CDR3 size: 18 residues. CDR3 sequence reads: CASSLALQAGGPTDTQYF. In nucleotides, the CDR3 is TGTGCCAGCAGCTTGGCCTTACAAGCGGGGGGACCCACAGATACGCAGTATTTT.

The chain couples TRBV6-2 or TRBV6-3 to TRBJ2-1; 16 nucleotides align to TRBD2. J was trimmed by 8 bases and V by 6 bases; bases with no gene match: 22. CDR3 size: 21 residues. The V gene's germline CDR1 is MNHEY and CDR2 SVGEGT. The CDR3 loop reads CASSSRFLGLAGGPVIHEQFF. The DNA for the CDR3 is TGTGCCAGCAGCAGCCGTTTCCTGGGACTAGCGGGAGGGCCCGTAATCCATGAGCAGTTCTTC.

The gene calls are TRBV19 and TRBJ1-2; D ambiguous. The germline CDR1 and CDR2 sequences are LNHDA and SQIVND (reference sequence). V shed 8 bases and J shed 3 bases, with 16 bases lying between them. CDR3 size: 14 residues. The CDR3 nucleotides read TGTGCCAGTCTCGGGGAAAGGGCCTACTATGGCTACACCTTC. Translated, it gives CASLGERAYYGYTF.